The 11 T cell receptor beta chains given below trace back to one sample, sequenced in a study of early T cells in non-severe SARS-CoV-2 infection. TCRdb re-called the 5' RACE reads with MiXCR, one entry per CDR3 protein. The top ten hold 3% to 3.5% of the sample, which has about 110,000 distinct CDR3 sequences, 9.5% to 13% seen once. The sequenced sample consisted of whole blood. The receptors here all came from an adult who was a healthcare worker with PCR-confirmed SARS-CoV-2 infection or an uninfected control (not recorded which).

This clonotype has a count of ten or more. The CDR3 DNA sequence: TGTGCCAGCAGTGACGGCAGCAGCTCCTACAATGAGCAGTTCTTC. Translating it yields CASSDGSSSYNEQFF. The V and J genes are TRBV2 and TRBJ2-1; D not resolved. Deletions cut 3 bases from V and 0 bases from J, with 9 bases between. This CDR3 has 15 residues. Germline values: CDR1 SNHLY, CDR2 FYNNEI.

This chain connects TRBV5-1 to TRBJ2-3; maybe TRBD2 (6 bases). Germline-derived CDR1 and CDR2 are SGHRS and YFSETQ. The CDR3 runs to 13 residues. Trimming took off 5 bases at V and 2 bases at J, with 9 bases between the two ends. The CDR3 DNA reads TGCGCCAGCAGAACGGGACTCACAGATACGCAGTATTTT. Protein product: CASRTGLTDTQYF.

This clonotype was counted ten times or more. J is TRBJ2-1 and V is TRBV11-2, with 9 bases aligning to TRBD1. This CDR3 has 16 amino acids. From germline, CDR1 is SGHAT and CDR2 FQNNGV. Trimming took 2 bases from V and 7 from J; bases not matched to a gene: 9. The CDR3 loop is CASSLWAQGARNEQFF. The CDR3, as DNA: TGTGCCAGCAGCTTATGGGCACAGGGGGCGAGGAATGAGCAGTTCTTC.

This clonotype was picked up many times. The rearrangement uses TRBV7-3 and TRBJ2-1; 8 bases agree with TRBD2. From germline, CDR1 is SGHTA and CDR2 FQGTGA. The V segment lost 2 bases and the J segment 5 bases; nucleotides outside the gene matches: 5. The CDR3 length is 15 residues. The CDR3 nucleotides read TGTGCCAGCAGCTTACAAGCGGGAGCGAACAATGAGCAGTTCTTC. Its translation is CASSLQAGANNEQFF.

This chain connects TRBV12-3 or TRBV12-4 to TRBJ1-1, with D unclear. The length of the CDR3 is 13 residues. Trimming left V 6 bases short and J 0 bases short, with 8 bases between. The CDR3 here is CASSIRLNTEAFF. The CDR3 DNA is TGTGCCAGCAGCATACGCTTGAACACTGAAGCTTTCTTT.

The V call is TRBV12-5, the J call TRBJ2-7; tentative D call: TRBD1 (6 bases). The CDR3 sequence is 16 residues long. Trimming removed 6 bases from V and 2 bases from J, with 20 bases in between. Germline V gives CDR1 LGHNT, CDR2 FRNRAP. CDR3 bases: TGTGCTAGTGGCCAACCGGCAGGGGCCCACCCCTACGAGCAGTACTTC. Translating gives CASGQPAGAHPYEQYF.

This clonotype was recorded a few times. CDR3 nucleotide sequence: TGCAGCACAAGGACCGGGACCTATGGCTACACCTTC. This encodes CSTRTGTYGYTF. J is TRBJ1-2 and V is TRBV29-1; the D gene is possibly TRBD1 (5 bases). CDR3 length: 12 residues. CDR1 SQVTM and CDR2 ANQGSEA come from the germline V gene. Trimming stripped 8 bases from V and 4 bases from J, with 14 bases between.

This clonotype occurred many times. CDR3 protein: CASSELVRDRGFILANQPQHF. The CDR3 nucleotides are TGTGCCAGCAGCGAATTAGTCCGGGACAGGGGATTTATCCTAGCTAATCAGCCCCAGCATTTT. The chain is built from TRBV2 and TRBJ1-5, with 10 bases matching TRBD1. CDR1 and CDR2 from the germline V gene are SNHLY and FYNNEI. Losses at the gene ends were 6 bases for V and 4 bases for J; bases not matched to a gene: 24. There are 21 residues in the CDR3. The whole variable domain, filled in from reference TRBV2 and TRBJ1-5, reads EPEVTQTPSHQVTQMGQEVILRCVPISNHLYFYWYRQILGQKVEFLVSFYNNEISEKSEIFDDQFSVERPDGSNFTLKIRSTKLEDSAMYFCASSELVRDRGFILANQPQHFGDGTRLSIL.

This clonotype was counted many times. The chain employs TRBV6-6 and TRBJ2-1; D is unresolved. Trimming shortened V by 4 bases and J by 9 bases, and 7 bases separated the two germline ends. Germline V lookup: CDR1 MNHNY, CDR2 SVGAGI (reference sequence). The CDR3 runs to 11 residues. CDR3 sequence reads: CASSLNLEQFF. Here the CDR3 DNA reads TGTGCCAGCAGTTTGAATCTTGAGCAGTTCTTC.

The V and J genes are TRBV12-3 or TRBV12-4 and TRBJ2-3; no clear D. V was clipped by 3 bases and J by 4 bases, with 5 bases between them. The CDR3 contains 12 residues. CDR3 amino acids: CASSFVADTQYF. CDR3 bases: TGTGCCAGCAGTTTTGTAGCAGATACGCAGTATTTT.

This clonotype was observed a few times. The rearrangement links TRBV6-5 to TRBJ2-7, with D uncertain. This CDR3 has 14 amino acids. CDR1 is MNHEY, CDR2 SVGAGI, per germline. V was shortened by 6 bases and J by 1 base, with 13 bases between the two germline ends. The CDR3: CASRSSGVSYEQYF. CDR3 DNA sequence: TGTGCCAGCAGGTCATCAGGTGTGTCCTACGAGCAGTACTTC.